Given below is one TCR beta chain in context. Its antigen is unidentified. CD45RO negativity and positive selection for CCR7 defined naive CD8 cells, a population that excluded terminally differentiated effector memory CD45RA+ cells. Adult Caucasians living in Nashville, Tennessee made up all of the donors. Deep level was the assay's run setting. Clones were sequenced by immunoSEQ multiplex PCR, and TCRdb holds only the in-frame ones, with some missing. The table has some 1,900,000 clones, approximately 94% seen once. These data originate in a study of shared clonotypes between healthy human individuals. Study-wide results and limits: The four-donor shared clonotypes exceeded non-shared clonotypes in generation probability, with non-shared ones scoring lower. Rarefaction indicated that sorted-subset sequencing remained incomplete although depth was large.

Trimming pared 1 base from V and 0 bases from J, leaving 7 bases between. Germline V gene lookup returns CDR1 SGHRS and CDR2 YFSETQ. The CDR3 is 14 residues long. V and J are TRBV5-1 and TRBJ1-1; tentative D call: TRBD1 (5 bases). This clonotype originated in a man between 18 and 35 years old in good health. Sequenced input: naive CD8+ T cells sorted from blood. The CDR3 bases are TGCGCCAGCAGCTTGACAGGTATGAACACTGAAGCTTTCTTT. Its protein product is CASSLTGMNTEAFF.